The rows below give T cell receptor beta chains drawn from one sample of a study of blood T cell repertoires in COVID-19. Sequencing was performed with immunoSEQ multiplex PCR; in TCRdb, only in-frame clones are kept and a portion is missing. The sample contains about 170,000 clones, around four fifths of which appear only once. The sequenced material came from peripheral blood. The source is a woman of 80 years or more with acute or convalescent COVID-19. Both conserved end residues are part of each CDR3. A D gene is named only where the DNA matches it firmly. The size field is filled for only some rows; it gives once, few, many or a size class.

V gene,D gene,clone size,J gene,CDR3 protein,CDR3 DNA
TRBV6-5,TRBD1,.,TRBJ1-5,CASSTRQGNQPQHF,TGTGCCAGCAGTACCAGACAGGGTAATCAGCCCCAGCATTTT
TRBV3-1/TRBV3-2,TRBD1,.,TRBJ2-3,CASSRQGAGTSTDTQYF,TGTGCCAGCAGTCGACAGGGGGCCGGTACTAGCACAGATACGCAGTATTTT
TRBV4-3,.,.,TRBJ2-5,CASSQDLSETQYF,TGCGCCAGCAGCCAAGATCTATCGGAGACCCAGTACTTC
TRBV30,.,few,TRBJ2-2,CAWSVQAPRTGELFF,TGTGCCTGGAGTGTACAGGCCCCGAGGACCGGGGAGCTGTTTTTT
TRBV3-1/TRBV3-2,.,.,TRBJ2-5,CASSQWTSQETQYF,TGTGCCAGCAGCCAGTGGACAAGCCAAGAGACCCAGTACTTC
TRBV15,TRBD1,.,TRBJ2-4,CATSRDLDRGRTIQYF,TGTGCCACCAGCAGAGACCTGGACAGGGGGCGGACCATTCAGTACTTC
TRBV19,TRBD1,.,TRBJ1-5,CASSARDRGWDQPQHF,TGTGCCAGTAGTGCCCGGGACAGGGGATGGGATCAGCCCCAGCATTTT
TRBV5-1,TRBD1,.,TRBJ1-2,CASSVPGTGTGGYTF,TGCGCCAGCAGCGTTCCCGGGACAGGGACAGGTGGCTACACCTTC
TRBV7-9,TRBD1,.,TRBJ1-1,CASSPQGTVKNTEAFF,TGTGCCAGCAGCCCTCAGGGGACAGTCAAGAACACTGAAGCTTTCTTT
TRBV7-2,.,.,TRBJ2-1,CASSSGTYNEQFF,TGTGCCAGCAGCTCCGGGACCTACAATGAGCAGTTCTTC
TRBV7-2,TRBD1,few,TRBJ2-3,CASRPPGQGSVQYF,TGTGCCAGCAGACCTCCGGGACAGGGTTCAGTGCAGTATTTT
TRBV6-2/TRBV6-3,TRBD1,.,TRBJ1-1,CASSYLGRGTTEAFF,TGTGCCAGCAGTTACTTGGGCAGGGGGACCACTGAAGCTTTCTTT
TRBV9,TRBD1,.,TRBJ1-3,CASSPRPGQAGNTIYF,TGTGCCAGCAGCCCCCGCCCCGGACAGGCTGGAAACACCATATATTTT
TRBV23-1,TRBD1,.,TRBJ1-1,CASSPKGQGDTEAFF,TGCGCCAGCAGTCCTAAGGGACAGGGTGACACTGAAGCTTTCTTT
TRBV6-2/TRBV6-3,TRBD2,.,TRBJ2-4,CASSLGLAGGVAKNIQYF,TGTGCCAGCAGCCTGGGACTAGCGGGAGGGGTAGCCAAAAACATTCAGTACTTC
TRBV5-1,TRBD2,.,TRBJ2-1,CASSLERDRSYNEQFF,TGCGCCAGCAGCTTGGAGCGGGACCGGTCCTACAATGAGCAGTTCTTC
TRBV15,TRBD2,few,TRBJ2-3,CATRPSGGATDTQYF,TGTGCCACCAGACCTAGCGGGGGGGCCACAGATACGCAGTATTTT
TRBV18,.,.,TRBJ1-2,CASSPRRGHGYTF,TGTGCCAGCTCACCACGAAGGGGTCATGGCTACACCTTC
TRBV19,TRBD2,.,TRBJ2-2,CASSIPTSGSTGELFF,TGTGCCAGTAGTATCCCGACTAGCGGGAGCACCGGGGAGCTGTTTTTT
TRBV18,.,.,TRBJ2-3,CASSTTGSFTDTQYF,TGTGCCAGCTCGACAACAGGGTCCTTCACAGATACGCAGTATTTT
TRBV3-1/TRBV3-2,.,once,TRBJ1-5,CASSQSPSPGPQHF,TGTGCCAGCAGCCAATCACCCTCCCCGGGGCCCCAGCATTTT
TRBV19,.,.,TRBJ2-2,CASSIYSGNTGELFF,TGTGCCAGTAGTATCTATTCAGGGAACACCGGGGAGCTGTTTTTT
TRBV9,TRBD1,.,TRBJ2-7,CASSVTGQGPYEQYF,TGTGCCAGCAGCGTCACAGGACAGGGACCCTACGAGCAGTACTTC
TRBV25-1,.,.,TRBJ2-1,CASSETGRNEQFF,TGTGCCAGCAGTGAGACAGGCCGGAATGAGCAGTTCTTC
TRBV3-1/TRBV3-2,.,once,TRBJ2-2,CASSHQVPGGIGELFF,TGTGCCAGCAGCCACCAGGTTCCAGGGGGGATCGGGGAGCTGTTTTTT
TRBV28,.,.,TRBJ2-7,CASRSAGDWEQYF,TGTGCCAGCAGATCCGCAGGGGATTGGGAGCAGTACTTC
TRBV7-2,.,.,TRBJ1-4,CASSLVPGLYEKLFF,TGTGCCAGCAGCTTAGTCCCGGGACTCTATGAAAAACTGTTTTTT
TRBV5-8,.,.,TRBJ2-1,CASSSGVNAYNEQFF,TGTGCCAGCAGCTCCGGAGTCAACGCCTACAATGAGCAGTTCTTC
TRBV29-1,.,.,TRBJ2-3,CSVRGTVDTQYF,TGCAGCGTCCGCGGGACAGTAGATACGCAGTATTTT
TRBV9,TRBD2,.,TRBJ2-4,CASSPRHSGMAAKNIQYF,TGTGCCAGCAGCCCAAGACATAGCGGGATGGCGGCCAAAAACATTCAGTACTTC
TRBV6-1,.,.,TRBJ1-2,CASSEWVRGTYGYTF,TGTGCCAGCAGTGAGTGGGTCAGGGGAACATATGGCTACACCTTC
TRBV12-1,.,.,TRBJ1-5,CASRPHDRPPTQDQPQHF,TGTGCCAGCAGACCTCATGACAGGCCACCGACTCAAGATCAGCCCCAGCATTTT
TRBV3-1/TRBV3-2,.,.,TRBJ1-1,CASSPQGSEAFF,TGTGCCAGCAGCCCACAGGGTTCTGAAGCTTTCTTT
TRBV4-1,TRBD2,once,TRBJ2-5,CASSHGLAGVETQYF,TGCGCCAGCAGCCATGGACTAGCGGGAGTAGAGACCCAGTACTTC
TRBV7-9,.,.,TRBJ1-2,CASSSTTGSNYGYTF,TGTGCCAGCAGCTCGACGACAGGTTCTAACTATGGCTACACCTTC
TRBV5-1,.,.,TRBJ1-1,CASSRAGEPEAFF,TGCGCCAGCAGCCGAGCGGGGGAACCTGAAGCTTTCTTT
TRBV4-2,.,.,TRBJ2-5,CASSQVRVETQYF,TGTGCCAGCAGCCAAGTTCGAGTCGAGACCCAGTACTTC
TRBV2,TRBD1,.,TRBJ1-2,CASSETGDGGYTF,TGTGCCAGCAGTGAGACAGGGGATGGGGGCTACACCTTC
TRBV5-1,.,once,TRBJ1-6,CASSLDRTNSPLHF,TGCGCCAGCAGCTTGGACAGGACTAATTCACCCCTCCACTTT
TRBV5-8,.,.,TRBJ2-3,CASSLGGGVPDTQYF,TGTGCCAGCAGCTTGGGGGGCGGGGTACCAGATACGCAGTATTTT
TRBV3-1/TRBV3-2,.,once,TRBJ2-5,CASSQGNRETQYF,TGTGCCAGCAGCCAAGGGAACAGGGAGACCCAGTACTTC
TRBV28,.,few,TRBJ1-4,CASSREKLFF,TGTGCCAGTTCCAGGGAAAAACTGTTTTTT
TRBV7-9,TRBD1,.,TRBJ2-7,CASSLSSGTGSFGEQYF,TGTGCCAGCAGCTTATCTTCGGGGACAGGGTCCTTTGGCGAGCAGTACTTC
TRBV5-1,TRBD1,many,TRBJ2-7,CASSLDGTGIEQYF,TGCGCCAGCAGCTTGGACGGGACAGGGATCGAGCAGTACTTC
TRBV5-1,TRBD1,.,TRBJ2-2,CASSLEGQGGTGELFF,TGCGCCAGCAGCTTGGAGGGACAGGGAGGTACCGGGGAGCTGTTTTTT